The 20 T cell receptor beta chains below were found in one sample sequenced in a study of shared clonotypes between healthy human individuals. Naive CD8 populations comprised CD45RO-negative cells positively selected for CCR7, excluding terminally differentiated effector memory CD45RA+ cells. Sequenced by immunoSEQ multiplex PCR; TCRdb stores in-frame clones only, minus some. The top ten hold around 1.1% of the sample, which has roughly 2 million clones, about 95% seen once. The sequenced material came from naive CD8+ T cells sorted from blood. These receptor sequences come from a man aged 18 to 29 in good health.

V is TRBV9 and J is TRBJ2-3, with TRBD2 identical over 16 bases. Germline CDR1 is SGDLS and CDR2 is YYNGEE. The CDR3 is 22 residues long. V was clipped by 3 bases and J by 6 bases; unmatched bases: 22. CDR3 in DNA: TGTGCCAGCAGCGGGGCAGGGGGGACTAGCGGGAGGGCCGCTATATTACCGGATACGCAGTATTTT. Translating gives CASSGAGGTSGRAAILPDTQYF.

This chain links TRBV7-9 with TRBJ2-5; 10 positions agree with TRBD1. The CDR3 is made up of 15 amino acids. The V gene end was trimmed by 3 bases and the J gene end by 5 bases; junction bases not matched to a gene: 6. CDR1 SEHNR and CDR2 FQNEAQ come from the germline V gene (reference sequence). This chain's CDR3 is CASSFGQGELETQYF. CDR3 sequence (DNA): TGTGCCAGCAGCTTCGGACAGGGGGAATTGGAGACCCAGTACTTC.

The gene calls are TRBV4-1 and TRBJ2-1, with a tentative D call TRBD1 (7 bases). V shed 0 bases and J shed 3 bases, with 15 bases lying between them. Germline V gives CDR1 MGHRA, CDR2 YSYEKL. This CDR3 is built from 17 residues. CDR3 DNA sequence: TGCGCCAGCAGCCAAGATCGGGTCCAGGGGGGCTACAATGAGCAGTTCTTC. Protein product: CASSQDRVQGGYNEQFF.

J is TRBJ1-1 and V is TRBV11-2; no firm D call. This CDR3 has 15 amino acids. Germline CDR1 reads SGHAT; CDR2 reads FQNNGV. The germline V and J ends were trimmed by 5 bases and 0 bases, with 13 bases remaining between them. Here the CDR3 reads CASSPLWEMNTEAFF. CDR3 coding DNA: TGTGCCAGCAGCCCACTATGGGAAATGAACACTGAAGCTTTCTTT. Combining the CDR3 with reference TRBV11-2 and TRBJ1-1 gives the whole variable domain EAGVAQSPRYKIIEKRQSVAFWCNPISGHATLYWYQQILGQGPKLLIQFQNNGVVDDSQLPKDRFSAERLKGVDSTLKIQPAKLEDSAVYLCASSPLWEMNTEAFFGQGTRLTVV.

The chain is built from TRBV28 and TRBJ2-3, with TRBD1 matching over 10 bases. Germline V lookup: CDR1 MDHEN, CDR2 SYDVKM. J gave up 4 bases and V 6 bases, and 10 bases lay outside the gene matches. CDR3 size: 16 residues. The CDR3 sequence is CASSTFGTGDSDTQYF. The CDR3 coding sequence is TGTGCCAGCAGCACTTTTGGGACAGGGGATTCAGATACGCAGTATTTT.

V is TRBV4-3 and J is TRBJ2-2; the D gene is possibly TRBD2 (5 bases). Germline CDR1 LGHNA, CDR2 YSLEER. This CDR3 spans 16 amino acids. Deletions cut 0 bases from V and 5 bases from J, with 13 bases between. This chain's CDR3 is CASSQDYEGVTGELFF. The CDR3 region has the DNA TGCGCCAGCAGCCAAGATTACGAGGGAGTGACCGGGGAGCTGTTTTTT.

The gene calls are TRBV27 and TRBJ2-7; D uncertain. The CDR3 totals 13 residues. V was pared by 6 bases and J by 2 bases, with 11 bases between. Germline V CDR1 and CDR2: MNHEY, SMNVEV (reference sequence). CDR3 nucleotide sequence: TGTGCCAGCAGCCCTTATATCCCCTACGAGCAGTACTTC. Translation gives CASSPYIPYEQYF.

CDR3 residues: CASSLAVEQETQYF. CDR3 nucleotide sequence: TGTGCCAGCAGCTTAGCTGTGGAGCAAGAGACCCAGTACTTC. This chain links TRBV7-9 with TRBJ2-5; D ambiguous. The CDR3 consists of 14 residues. Germline assignment: CDR1 SEHNR and CDR2 FQNEAQ (reference sequence). The V and J ends lost 0 bases and 2 bases respectively, with 7 bases between them.

The V call is TRBV7-2, the J call TRBJ2-1, with a weak D call TRBD2 (6 bases). Germline V CDR1 and CDR2: SGHTA, FQGNSA. V was clipped by 1 base and J by 0 bases, with 7 bases between them. The CDR3 extends over 15 amino acids. DNA for the CDR3: TGTGCCAGCAGCTTAGGGGGGGACTCCTACAATGAGCAGTTCTTC. It yields the protein CASSLGGDSYNEQFF.

The V call is TRBV6-5, the J call TRBJ2-2, with a possible D match to TRBD1 (6 bases). Germline V gene data show CDR1 as MNHEY and CDR2 as SVGAGI. V dropped 2 bases and J dropped 7 bases, with 11 bases sitting between them. The CDR3 covers 14 residues. CDR3 coding DNA: TGTGCCAGCAGTTACGACACAGGGATCGGGGAGCTGTTTTTT. Amino acids: CASSYDTGIGELFF.

The rearrangement joins TRBV2 to TRBJ2-7; D not certain. V shed 2 bases and J shed 5 bases, with 7 bases lying between them. The germline CDR1 and CDR2 sequences are SNHLY and FYNNEI. The CDR3 contains 12 residues. The CDR3 region is CASSELSHEQYF. CDR3 coding DNA: TGTGCCAGCAGTGAACTAAGTCACGAGCAGTACTTC.

V gene TRBV6-5 combines with J gene TRBJ1-2; unclear D gene. This CDR3 is 13 amino acids long. V lost 2 bases and J 7 bases, leaving 11 bases between the germline ends. Per the germline V gene, CDR1 is MNHEY and CDR2 is SVGAGI. In DNA form, the CDR3 reads TGTGCCAGCAGTTACGGGGAGATTGCTGGCTACACCTTC. It is translated as CASSYGEIAGYTF.

This clone appeared a single time. The V gene is TRBV6-5, the J gene TRBJ2-3; D unresolved. Germline CDR1 reads MNHEY; CDR2 reads SVGAGI. V lost 0 bases and J lost 4, with 11 bases in between. The CDR3 is made up of 15 amino acids. Here the CDR3 reads CASSYSSDYSDTQYF. The DNA for the CDR3 is TGTGCCAGCAGTTACTCGTCCGATTACTCAGATACGCAGTATTTT.

The J gene is TRBJ2-3, the V gene TRBV7-8, with 10 positions matching TRBD1. The CDR3 runs 14 residues. Germline V gene sequence: CDR1 SGHVS, CDR2 FQNEAQ. The ends lost 5 bases at V and 4 bases at J; junction bases unmatched: 3. The CDR3 region has the DNA TGTGCCAGCAGCCACGGACAGGGGGCAGATACGCAGTATTTT. This sequence encodes CASSHGQGADTQYF.

Here the CDR3 reads CASSLSGWEGRTDTQYF. The CDR3 region has the DNA TGTGCCAGCAGTTTATCTGGGTGGGAGGGCCGGACAGATACGCAGTATTTT. This chain links TRBV27 with TRBJ2-3; 7 bases fit TRBD2. Germline loops: CDR1 MNHEY, CDR2 SMNVEV (reference sequence). The CDR3 has 17 residues. Trimming cost V 0 bases and J 3 bases; bases outside gene matches: 9.

The V gene is TRBV6-6, the J gene TRBJ2-5; possible D gene TRBD2, 6 bases. Trimming left V 6 bases short and J 0 bases short, with 14 bases between. Germline V gene data show CDR1 as MNHNY and CDR2 as SVGAGI (reference sequence). CDR3 length: 15 residues. In DNA, the CDR3 is TGTGCCAGCAGAGACGCCCTAGCGAACCAAGAGACCCAGTACTTC. This translates into CASRDALANQETQYF.

This rearrangement joins TRBV27 to TRBJ1-1, with D unclear. CDR1 is MNHEY and CDR2 is SMNVEV in the germline V gene (reference sequence). V was trimmed by 6 bases and J by 0 bases, leaving 11 bases between them. The CDR3 sequence is 14 residues long. This CDR3 reads CASRILGLNTEAFF. The CDR3 DNA is TGTGCCAGCAGGATATTAGGGCTGAACACTGAAGCTTTCTTT.

The CDR3 here is CASSQHGGGTEAFF. The CDR3 region has the DNA TGCGCCAGCAGCCAACACGGTGGGGGCACTGAAGCTTTCTTT. V usage is TRBV4-1 and J usage is TRBJ1-1; maybe TRBD1 (5 bases). This CDR3 has 14 amino acids. Trimming took 2 bases from V and 4 from J, leaving 11 bases between them. The germline CDR1 and CDR2 sequences are MGHRA and YSYEKL.

This sequence joins TRBV10-1 and TRBJ2-1; 14 bases are a match to TRBD2. The CDR3 is 16 amino acids. Germline trimming cut 7 bases from V and 10 bases from J; bases unmatched to any gene: 12. Germline-derived CDR1 and CDR2 are WNHNN and SYGVQD (reference sequence). This CDR3 is CASTRGGTSGRWEQFF. The CDR3 nucleotides are TGCGCCAGCACTAGAGGAGGGACTAGCGGGAGATGGGAGCAGTTCTTC.

V gene TRBV5-1 combines with J gene TRBJ1-5, with unresolved D. The CDR3 covers 14 residues. Trimming removed 0 bases at V and 3 bases at J, with 7 bases between. Germline V gene sequence: CDR1 SGHRS, CDR2 YFSETQ. The CDR3: CASSLDSLNQPQHF. Written as DNA, the CDR3 is TGCGCCAGCAGCTTGGACAGCCTCAATCAGCCCCAGCATTTT.